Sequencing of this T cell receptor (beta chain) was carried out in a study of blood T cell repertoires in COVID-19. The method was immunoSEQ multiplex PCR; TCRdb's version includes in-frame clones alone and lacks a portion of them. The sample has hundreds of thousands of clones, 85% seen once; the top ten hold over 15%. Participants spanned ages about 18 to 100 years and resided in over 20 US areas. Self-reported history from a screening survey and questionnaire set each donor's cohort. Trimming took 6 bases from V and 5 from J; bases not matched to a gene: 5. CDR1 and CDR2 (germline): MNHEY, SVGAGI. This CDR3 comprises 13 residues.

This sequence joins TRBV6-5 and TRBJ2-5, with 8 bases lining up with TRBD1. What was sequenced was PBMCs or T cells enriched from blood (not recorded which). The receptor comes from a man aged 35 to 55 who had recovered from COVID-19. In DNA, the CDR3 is TGTGCCAGCAGGGGACAGGCGGGGGAGACCCAGTACTTC. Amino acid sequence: CASRGQAGETQYF.